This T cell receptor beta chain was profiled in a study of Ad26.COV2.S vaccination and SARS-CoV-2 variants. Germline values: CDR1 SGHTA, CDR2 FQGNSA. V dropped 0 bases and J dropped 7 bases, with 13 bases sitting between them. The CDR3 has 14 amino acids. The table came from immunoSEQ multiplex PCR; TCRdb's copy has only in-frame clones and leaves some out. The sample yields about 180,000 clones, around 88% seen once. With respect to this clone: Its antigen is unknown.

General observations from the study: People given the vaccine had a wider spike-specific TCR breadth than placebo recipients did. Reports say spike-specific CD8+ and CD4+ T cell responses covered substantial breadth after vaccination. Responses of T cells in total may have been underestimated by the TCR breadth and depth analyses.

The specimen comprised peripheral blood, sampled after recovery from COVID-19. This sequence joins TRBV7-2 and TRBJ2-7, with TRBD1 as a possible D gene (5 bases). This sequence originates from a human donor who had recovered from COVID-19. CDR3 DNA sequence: TGTGCCAGCAGCTTAGCGGGGCCCGCGCGGGAGCAGTACTTC. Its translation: CASSLAGPAREQYF.